The rows below give T cell receptor beta chains drawn from one sample of a study of T cell responses to AZD1222 COVID-19 vaccine. Generated by immunoSEQ multiplex PCR, the TCRdb table keeps only in-frame clones and is missing some. This table holds some 180,000 clones, approximately 92% found once. The sample in question was peripheral blood, obtained on day 0 of AZD1222 vaccination. These receptors were taken from an adult in good health. Each CDR3 is given with its conserved first and last residue. D genes are given only for firm matches.

>.|TRBV27
CASSSRGGNTEAFF
>TRBD1|TRBV3-1/TRBV3-2
CASSHAGTGHYGYTF
>.|TRBV21-1
CASRDRVDDTQYF
>TRBD1|TRBV28
CASGTGGGYGYTF
>TRBD1|TRBV6-4
CASRETQGGQPQHF
>.|TRBV12-5
CASALDDQPQHF
>.|TRBV2
CASSDTPIGNTIYF
>.|TRBV12-5
CASGFAQPQHF
>TRBD2|TRBV11-1
CASSAGGGGAVETQYF
>.|TRBV6-6
CASVPNGGYTF
>.|TRBV7-8
CASSLATGYNQPQHF
>.|TRBV7-6
CASSLWQESYEQYF
>TRBD1|TRBV6-6
CASSRTGGNQPQHF
>.|TRBV25-1
CASTRRVGSEKLFF
>.|TRBV2
CASRGNYGYTF
>.|TRBV7-8
CASSFDRRYEQYF
>TRBD1|TRBV7-9
CASRDRGVTDTQYF
>.|TRBV6-5
CASSSGSRGANQPQHF
>TRBD2|TRBV2
CASAAGTSLDNEQFF
>TRBD1|TRBV2
CASSKTGGRFQPQHF
>.|TRBV28
CASSLRLGDTQYF
>.|TRBV4-1
CASSQGPQGKRRNTEAFF
>.|TRBV29-1
CSAPKGSHGYTF
>TRBD2|TRBV19
CASSMTSGEYNEQFF
>.|TRBV7-2
CANAEGGPSYGYTF
>.|TRBV27
CASSPTGYNSPLHF
>TRBD2|TRBV2
CASSSGRYNEQFF
>.|TRBV24-1
CATSEGDTRGGQPQHF
>.|TRBV5-1
CASSVGVGGNEKLFF
>TRBD1|TRBV28
CASSPSGSSRGHQPQHF
>.|TRBV19
CASSNLGGGQPQHF
>.|TRBV7-8
CASSFAAGAGGNTIYF
>.|TRBV28
CASSTSDSSGANVLTF
>TRBD1|TRBV7-2
CASSSSRQGWGYTF
>.|TRBV28
CASSLRGADTIYF
>TRBD1|TRBV5-1
CASSEGQSLGGYTF
>.|TRBV3-1/TRBV3-2
CASSPSRSNSPLHF
>TRBD1|TRBV28
CASSFGQGVGFF
>.|TRBV6-5
CASSPGINYGYTF
>.|TRBV18
CASSPGGVNSPLHF
>TRBD1|TRBV18
CASSPRAGGEGGRTEAFF
>TRBD1|TRBV7-8
CASSLDPIGQGWNSPLHF